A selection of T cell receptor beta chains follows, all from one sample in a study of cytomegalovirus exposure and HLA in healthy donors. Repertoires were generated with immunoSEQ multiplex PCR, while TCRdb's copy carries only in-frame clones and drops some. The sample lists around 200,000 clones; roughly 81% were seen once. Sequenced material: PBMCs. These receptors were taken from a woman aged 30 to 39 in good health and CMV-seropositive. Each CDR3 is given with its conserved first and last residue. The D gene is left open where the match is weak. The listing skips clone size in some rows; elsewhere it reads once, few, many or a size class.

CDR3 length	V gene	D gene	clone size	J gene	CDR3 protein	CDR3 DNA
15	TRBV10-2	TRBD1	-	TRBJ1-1	CASRVTGQGNTEAFF	TGCGCCAGCAGGGTCACGGGACAGGGGAACACTGAAGCTTTCTTT
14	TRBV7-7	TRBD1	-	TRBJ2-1	CASSPPGQGNEQFF	TGTGCTAGCAGCCCCCCGGGACAGGGTAATGAGCAGTTCTTC
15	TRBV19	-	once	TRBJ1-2	CASSEVAGLPYGYTF	TGTGCCAGTAGTGAGGTCGCAGGGCTCCCCTATGGCTACACCTTC
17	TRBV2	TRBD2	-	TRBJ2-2	CASSVSLAGANTGELFF	TGTGCCAGCAGTGTGTCGCTAGCGGGAGCGAACACCGGGGAGCTGTTTTTT
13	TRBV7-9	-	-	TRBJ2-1	CAGLTTLYNEQFF	TGTGCCGGCCTGACTACCCTTTACAATGAGCAGTTCTTC
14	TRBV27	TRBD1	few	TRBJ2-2	CASRGTGVAGELFF	TGTGCCAGCAGGGGGACAGGGGTGGCCGGGGAGCTGTTTTTT
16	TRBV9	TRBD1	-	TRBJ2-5	CASSGTDRGGQETQYF	TGTGCCAGCAGTGGTACCGACAGGGGGGGCCAAGAGACCCAGTACTTC
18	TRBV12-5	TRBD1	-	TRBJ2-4	CASGFRDRGSRAKNIQYF	TGTGCTAGTGGTTTTAGGGACAGGGGCTCACGAGCCAAAAACATTCAGTACTTC
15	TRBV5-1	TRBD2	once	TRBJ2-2	CASSLGGGNTGELFF	TGCGCCAGCAGCTTGGGCGGGGGGAACACCGGGGAGCTGTTTTTT
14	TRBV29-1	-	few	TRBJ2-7	CSVEPTNGGYEQYF	TGCAGCGTTGAACCAACAAACGGGGGATACGAGCAGTACTTC
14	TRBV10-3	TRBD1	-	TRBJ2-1	CAIGEDRGGNEQFF	TGTGCCATCGGGGAGGACAGGGGCGGGAATGAGCAGTTCTTC
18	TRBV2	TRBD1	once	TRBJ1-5	CASSRGQGRTFSNQPQHF	TGTGCCAGCAGTCGTGGACAGGGGAGGACTTTTAGCAATCAGCCCCAGCATTTT
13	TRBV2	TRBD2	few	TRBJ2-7	CASGDYLPYEQYF	TGTGCCAGCGGGGACTACCTACCCTACGAGCAGTACTTC
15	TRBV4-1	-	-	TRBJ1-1	CASSQMTGLNTEAFF	TGCGCCAGCAGCCAAATGACAGGCTTGAACACTGAAGCTTTCTTT
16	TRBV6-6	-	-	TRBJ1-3	CASSYSTRETGNTIYF	TGTGCCAGCAGTTACTCGACGAGGGAAACTGGAAACACCATATATTTT
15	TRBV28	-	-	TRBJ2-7	CASSTSVPRAGEQYF	TGTGCCAGCAGTACCTCAGTCCCAAGAGCGGGTGAGCAGTACTTC
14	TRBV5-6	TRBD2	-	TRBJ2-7	CASSLGGSIYEQYF	TGTGCCAGCAGCCTCGGCGGGAGCATCTACGAGCAGTACTTC
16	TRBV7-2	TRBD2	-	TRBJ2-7	CASSLALAGGGYEQYF	TGTGCCAGCAGCTTAGCGCTAGCGGGAGGGGGCTACGAGCAGTACTTC
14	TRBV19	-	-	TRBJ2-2	CASRGTFNTGELFF	TGTGCCAGTAGGGGGACATTTAACACCGGGGAGCTGTTTTTT
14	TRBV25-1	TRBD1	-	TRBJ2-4	CASSGWTGENIQYF	TGTGCCAGCAGTGGTTGGACAGGGGAAAACATTCAGTACTTC
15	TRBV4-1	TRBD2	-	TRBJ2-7	CASSQGQAGGGKQYF	TGCGCCAGCAGCCAAGGGCAAGCGGGAGGCGGGAAGCAGTACTTC
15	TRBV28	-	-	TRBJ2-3	CASSLLAISSDTQYF	TGTGCCAGCAGTTTACTAGCAATATCCTCGGATACGCAGTATTTT
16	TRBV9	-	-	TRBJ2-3	CASSVEVGGFTDTQYF	TGTGCCAGCAGCGTAGAGGTAGGGGGATTCACAGATACGCAGTATTTT
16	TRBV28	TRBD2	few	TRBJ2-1	CASNGGLAGEYNEQFF	TGTGCCAGCAATGGGGGACTAGCGGGAGAATACAATGAGCAGTTCTTC